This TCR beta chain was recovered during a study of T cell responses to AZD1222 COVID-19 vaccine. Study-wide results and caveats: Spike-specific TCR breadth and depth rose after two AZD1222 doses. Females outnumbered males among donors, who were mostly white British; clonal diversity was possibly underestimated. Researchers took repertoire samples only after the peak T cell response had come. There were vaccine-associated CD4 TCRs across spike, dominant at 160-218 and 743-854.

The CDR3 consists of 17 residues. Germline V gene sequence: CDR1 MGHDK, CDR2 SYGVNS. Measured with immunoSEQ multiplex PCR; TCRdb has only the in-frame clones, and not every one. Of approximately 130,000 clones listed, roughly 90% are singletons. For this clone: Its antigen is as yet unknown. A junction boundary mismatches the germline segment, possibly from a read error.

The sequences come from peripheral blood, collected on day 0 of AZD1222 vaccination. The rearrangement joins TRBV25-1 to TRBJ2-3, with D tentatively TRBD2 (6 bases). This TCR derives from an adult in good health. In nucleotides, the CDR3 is TGTGCCGGCAGTGAAAAGAGGCTCCGGGACTCTCAGCCTACGCAGTATTTT. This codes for CAGSEKRLRDSQPTQYF.